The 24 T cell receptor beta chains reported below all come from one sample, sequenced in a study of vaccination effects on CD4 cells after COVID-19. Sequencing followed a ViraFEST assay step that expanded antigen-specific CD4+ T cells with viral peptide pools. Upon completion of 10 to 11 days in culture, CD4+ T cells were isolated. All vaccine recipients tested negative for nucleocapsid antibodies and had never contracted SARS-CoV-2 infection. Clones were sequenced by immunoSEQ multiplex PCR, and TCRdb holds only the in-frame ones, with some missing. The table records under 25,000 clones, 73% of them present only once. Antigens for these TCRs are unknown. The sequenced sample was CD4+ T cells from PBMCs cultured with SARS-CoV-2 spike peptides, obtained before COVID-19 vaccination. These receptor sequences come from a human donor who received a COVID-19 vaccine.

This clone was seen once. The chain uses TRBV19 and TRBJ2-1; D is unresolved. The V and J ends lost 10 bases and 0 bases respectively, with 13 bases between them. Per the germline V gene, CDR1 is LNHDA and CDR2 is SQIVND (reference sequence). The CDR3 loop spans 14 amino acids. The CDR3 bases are TGTGCCATGGGCCCACCGACCTCCTACAATGAGCAGTTCTTC. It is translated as CAMGPPTSYNEQFF.

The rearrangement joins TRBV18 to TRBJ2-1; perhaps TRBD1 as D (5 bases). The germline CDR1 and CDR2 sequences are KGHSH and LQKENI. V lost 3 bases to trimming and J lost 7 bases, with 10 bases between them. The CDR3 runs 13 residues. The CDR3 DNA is TGTGCCAGCTCACCTCTGAAGGGGAATGAGCAGTTCTTC. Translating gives CASSPLKGNEQFF.

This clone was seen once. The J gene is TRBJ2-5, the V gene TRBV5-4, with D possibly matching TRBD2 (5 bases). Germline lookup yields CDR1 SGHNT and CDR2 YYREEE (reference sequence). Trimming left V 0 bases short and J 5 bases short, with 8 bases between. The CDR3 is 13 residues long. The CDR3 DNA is TGTGCCAGCAGCTTGGCCCGGGGTGAGACCCAGTACTTC. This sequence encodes CASSLARGETQYF.

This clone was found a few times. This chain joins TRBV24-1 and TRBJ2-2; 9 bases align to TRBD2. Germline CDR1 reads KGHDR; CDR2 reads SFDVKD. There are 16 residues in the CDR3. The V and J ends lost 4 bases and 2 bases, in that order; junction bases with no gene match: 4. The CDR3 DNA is TGTGCCACCAGTGAGCCGGGACTAGCAAACACCGGGGAGCTGTTTTTT. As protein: CATSEPGLANTGELFF.

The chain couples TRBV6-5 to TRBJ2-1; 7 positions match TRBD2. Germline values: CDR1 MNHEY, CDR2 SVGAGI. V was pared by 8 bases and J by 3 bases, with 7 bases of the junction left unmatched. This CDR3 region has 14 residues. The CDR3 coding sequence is TGTGCCAGCCACGTGGGGGGGAACTACAATGAGCAGTTCTTC. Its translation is CASHVGGNYNEQFF.

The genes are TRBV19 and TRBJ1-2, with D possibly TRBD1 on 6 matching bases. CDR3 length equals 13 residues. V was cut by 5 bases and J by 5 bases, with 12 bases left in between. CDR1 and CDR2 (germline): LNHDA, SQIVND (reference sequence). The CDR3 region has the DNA TGTGCCAGTAGTCCCGACAGGAGTTATGGCTACACCTTC. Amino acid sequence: CASSPDRSYGYTF. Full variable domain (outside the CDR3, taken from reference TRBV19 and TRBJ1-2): DGGITQSPKYLFRKEGQNVTLSCEQNLNHDAMYWYRQDPGQGLRLIYYSQIVNDFQKGDIAEGYSVSREKKESFPLTVTSAQKNPTAFYLCASSPDRSYGYTFGSGTRLTVV.

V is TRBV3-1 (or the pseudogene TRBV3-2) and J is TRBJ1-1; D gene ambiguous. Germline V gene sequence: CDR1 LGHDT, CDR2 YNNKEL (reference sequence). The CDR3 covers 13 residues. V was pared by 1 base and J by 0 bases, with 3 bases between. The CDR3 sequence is CASSQAVNTEAFF. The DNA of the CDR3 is TGTGCCAGCAGCCAAGCAGTGAACACTGAAGCTTTCTTT.

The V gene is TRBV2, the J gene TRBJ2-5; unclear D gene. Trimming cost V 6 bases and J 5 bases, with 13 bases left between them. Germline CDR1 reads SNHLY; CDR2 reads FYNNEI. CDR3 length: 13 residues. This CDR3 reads CASRYPPGETQYF. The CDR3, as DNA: TGTGCCAGCAGGTACCCTCCCGGGGAGACCCAGTACTTC.

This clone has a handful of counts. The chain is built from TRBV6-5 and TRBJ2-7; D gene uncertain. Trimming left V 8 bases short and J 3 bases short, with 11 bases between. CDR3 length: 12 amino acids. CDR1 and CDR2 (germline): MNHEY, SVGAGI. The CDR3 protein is CASVVDFYEQYF. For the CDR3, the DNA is TGTGCCAGCGTTGTAGATTTCTACGAGCAGTACTTC.

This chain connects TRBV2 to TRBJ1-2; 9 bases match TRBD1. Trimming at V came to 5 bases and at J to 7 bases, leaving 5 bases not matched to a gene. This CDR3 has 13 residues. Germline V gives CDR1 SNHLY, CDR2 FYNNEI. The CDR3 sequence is CASSQDRGGGYTF. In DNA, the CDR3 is TGTGCCAGCAGTCAGGACAGGGGCGGTGGCTACACCTTC. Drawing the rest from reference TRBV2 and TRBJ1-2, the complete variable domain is EPEVTQTPSHQVTQMGQEVILRCVPISNHLYFYWYRQILGQKVEFLVSFYNNEISEKSEIFDDQFSVERPDGSNFTLKIRSTKLEDSAMYFCASSQDRGGGYTFGSGTRLTVV.

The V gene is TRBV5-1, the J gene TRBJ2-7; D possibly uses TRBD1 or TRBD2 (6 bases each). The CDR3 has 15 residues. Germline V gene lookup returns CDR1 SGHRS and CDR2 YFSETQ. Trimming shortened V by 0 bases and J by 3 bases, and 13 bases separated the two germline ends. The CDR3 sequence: CASSLAGAEFYEQYF. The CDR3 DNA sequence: TGCGCCAGCAGCTTGGCGGGGGCCGAATTCTACGAGCAGTACTTC.

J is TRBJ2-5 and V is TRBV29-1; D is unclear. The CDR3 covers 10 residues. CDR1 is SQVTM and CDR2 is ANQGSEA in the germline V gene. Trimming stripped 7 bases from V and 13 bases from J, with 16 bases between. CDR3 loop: CSDGPYPRYF. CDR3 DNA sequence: TGCAGCGATGGTCCCTACCCCCGGTACTTC.

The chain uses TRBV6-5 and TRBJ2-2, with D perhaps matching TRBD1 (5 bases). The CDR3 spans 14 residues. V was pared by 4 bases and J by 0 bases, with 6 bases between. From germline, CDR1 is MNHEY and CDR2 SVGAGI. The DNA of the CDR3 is TGTGCCAGCAGTTCGACAGCGAACACCGGGGAGCTGTTTTTT. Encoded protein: CASSSTANTGELFF.

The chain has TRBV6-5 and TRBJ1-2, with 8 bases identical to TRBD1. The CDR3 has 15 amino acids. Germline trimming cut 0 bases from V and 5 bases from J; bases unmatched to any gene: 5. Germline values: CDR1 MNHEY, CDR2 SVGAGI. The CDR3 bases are TGTGCCAGCAGTTACTCGAGACGACAGGGGTATGGCTACACCTTC. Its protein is CASSYSRRQGYGYTF.

The CDR3 sequence is CASSLGQTQYF. The DNA of the CDR3 is TGTGCCAGCAGCTTAGGGCAGACCCAGTACTTC. The rearrangement links TRBV11-2 to TRBJ2-5; the D is unclear. This CDR3 comprises 11 residues. Germline loops: CDR1 SGHAT, CDR2 FQNNGV. V lost 1 base and J 6 bases, leaving 3 bases between the germline ends.

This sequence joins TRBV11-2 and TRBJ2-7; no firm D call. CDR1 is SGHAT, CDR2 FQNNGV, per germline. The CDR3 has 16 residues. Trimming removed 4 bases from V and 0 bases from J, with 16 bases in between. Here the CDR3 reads CASSSLGGRSSYEQYF. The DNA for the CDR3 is TGTGCCAGCAGCTCGTTGGGTGGGCGAAGCTCCTACGAGCAGTACTTC.

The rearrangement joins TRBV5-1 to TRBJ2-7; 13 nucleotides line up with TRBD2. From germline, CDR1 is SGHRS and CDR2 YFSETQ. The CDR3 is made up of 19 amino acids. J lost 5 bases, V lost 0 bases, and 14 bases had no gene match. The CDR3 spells CASSLGLRTSGSRRDEQYF. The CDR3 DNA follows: TGCGCCAGCAGCTTGGGCCTTCGGACTAGCGGGAGCAGAAGGGACGAGCAGTACTTC.

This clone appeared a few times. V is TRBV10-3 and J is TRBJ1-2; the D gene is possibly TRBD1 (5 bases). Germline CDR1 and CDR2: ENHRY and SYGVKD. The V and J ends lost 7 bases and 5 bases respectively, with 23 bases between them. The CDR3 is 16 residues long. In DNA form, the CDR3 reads TGTGCCATCACAAAACAGGCCTCCGACGTCCTGTATGGCTACACCTTC. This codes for CAITKQASDVLYGYTF.

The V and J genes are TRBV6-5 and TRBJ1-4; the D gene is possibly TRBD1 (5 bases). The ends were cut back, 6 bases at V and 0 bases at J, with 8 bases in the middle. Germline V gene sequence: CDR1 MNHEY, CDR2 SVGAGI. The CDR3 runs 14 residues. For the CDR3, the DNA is TGTGCCAGCAGACAAGGGGCAACTAATGAAAAACTGTTTTTT. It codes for CASRQGATNEKLFF.

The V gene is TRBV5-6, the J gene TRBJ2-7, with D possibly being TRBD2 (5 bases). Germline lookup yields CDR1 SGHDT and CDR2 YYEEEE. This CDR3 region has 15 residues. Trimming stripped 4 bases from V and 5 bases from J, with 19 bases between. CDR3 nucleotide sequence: TGTGCCAGCAGCCCTAGAACTACGTGGGGAGACGAGCAGTACTTC. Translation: CASSPRTTWGDEQYF.

CDR3 sequence (DNA): TGTGCCAGCAGCCAGACCGGGCAGGGTTTAGGCTACACCTTC. Its translation: CASSQTGQGLGYTF. The V gene is TRBV28, the J gene TRBJ1-2; D is perhaps TRBD1 (5 bases). Germline lookup yields CDR1 MDHEN and CDR2 SYDVKM. V was clipped by 6 bases and J by 8 bases, with 19 bases between them. The CDR3 is 14 residues long.

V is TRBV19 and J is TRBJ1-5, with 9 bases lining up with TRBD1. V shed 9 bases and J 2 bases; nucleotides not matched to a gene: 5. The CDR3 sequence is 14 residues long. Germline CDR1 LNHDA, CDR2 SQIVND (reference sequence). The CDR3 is CASRDRAGNQPQHF. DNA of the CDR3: TGTGCCAGCCGGGACAGGGCCGGCAATCAGCCCCAGCATTTT.

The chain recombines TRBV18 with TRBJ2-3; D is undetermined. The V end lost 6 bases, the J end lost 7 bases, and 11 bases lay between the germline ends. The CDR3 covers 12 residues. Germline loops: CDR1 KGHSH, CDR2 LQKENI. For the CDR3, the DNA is TGTGCCAGCTCCCCGGATGCAAATACGCAGTATTTT. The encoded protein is CASSPDANTQYF.

The DNA for the CDR3 is TGTGCCAGCTCACCACCCGGGACAGCCAACACCGGGGAGCTGTTTTTT. It yields the protein CASSPPGTANTGELFF. The chain is built from TRBV18 and TRBJ2-2; 7 nucleotides match TRBD1. After removal of 0 bases from V and 2 bases from J, the junction contained 3 bases not matched to a gene. The CDR3 has 16 amino acids. Germline V lookup: CDR1 KGHSH, CDR2 LQKENI.